The next 25 T cell receptor beta chains were all read from a single sample in a study of beta chain features in type 1 diabetes. TCRB transcripts that were expressed got sequenced, as all of the isolated RNA had been reverse transcribed. Profiling relied on immunoSEQ multiplex PCR, and the TCRdb table lists in-frame clones only, not all of them. The table lists a few hundred thousand clones, about 26% of them singletons, with under 5% in the top ten. Material: central memory CD4+ T cells from blood. These receptors originate from a man between 25 and 39 years old in good health.

This clone was seen repeatedly, ten times or more. The CDR3 spells CASSLATSNEQFF. The CDR3 DNA reads TGTGCCAGCAGTTTAGCGACTAGCAATGAGCAGTTCTTC. The rearrangement links TRBV28 to TRBJ2-1; possible D gene TRBD2, 6 bases. There are 13 residues in the CDR3. Per germline, CDR1 MDHEN and CDR2 SYDVKM. V lost 2 bases and J 6 bases, leaving 8 bases between the germline ends.

The chain couples TRBV11-2 to TRBJ2-3; 7 bases map to TRBD2. CDR1 is SGHAT, CDR2 FQNNGV, per germline. V was clipped by 5 bases and J by 4 bases; unmatched bases: 12. There are 16 residues in the CDR3. The CDR3 loop reads CASSPPSGGRADTQYF. In DNA, the CDR3 is TGTGCCAGCAGCCCCCCATCGGGGGGAAGGGCAGATACGCAGTATTTT. Using reference TRBV11-2 and TRBJ2-3 for the parts outside the CDR3, the full variable domain is EAGVAQSPRYKIIEKRQSVAFWCNPISGHATLYWYQQILGQGPKLLIQFQNNGVVDDSQLPKDRFSAERLKGVDSTLKIQPAKLEDSAVYLCASSPPSGGRADTQYFGPGTRLTVL.

Notes on this clone: In the same sample, other DNA sequences code for this CDR3. The chain carries TRBV6-5 and TRBJ2-7; TRBD1 matches at 7 bases. The CDR3 is made up of 15 amino acids. The V segment lost 0 bases and the J segment 3 bases; nucleotides outside the gene matches: 5. Germline loops: CDR1 MNHEY, CDR2 SVGAGI. CDR3 DNA sequence: TGTGCCAGCAGTTACTCGAGTCCAGGGGGCTACGAGCAGTACTTC. Translated: CASSYSSPGGYEQYF.

The V call is TRBV5-4, the J call TRBJ2-1; D is possibly TRBD2 (6 bases). This CDR3 is built from 15 residues. CDR1 SGHNT and CDR2 YYREEE come from the germline V gene (reference sequence). V was shortened by 4 bases and J by 6 bases, with 17 bases between the two germline ends. CDR3: CASSPPGALVNEQFF. The CDR3 DNA follows: TGTGCCAGCAGCCCTCCGGGAGCACTAGTCAATGAGCAGTTCTTC.

This rearrangement joins TRBV5-1 to TRBJ2-1, with D perhaps matching TRBD1 (5 bases). The V gene's germline CDR1 is SGHRS and CDR2 YFSETQ. This CDR3 is built from 15 residues. The germline V and J ends were trimmed by 0 bases and 13 bases, with 20 bases remaining between them. CDR3 loop: CASSLDYLTGLDQFF. In nucleotides, the CDR3 is TGCGCCAGCAGCTTGGACTACCTTACAGGCCTTGACCAGTTCTTC.

The genes are TRBV7-9 and TRBJ2-6; D is uncertain. V was pared by 2 bases and J by 8 bases, with 13 bases between. This CDR3 region has 15 residues. CDR1 and CDR2 from the germline V gene are SEHNR and FQNEAQ (reference sequence). CDR3 nucleotides: TGTGCCAGCAGCTTATCGGCGGCCGAGTCCAACGTCCTGACTTTC. Amino acid sequence: CASSLSAAESNVLTF.

The chain couples TRBV30 to TRBJ2-3; weak D call: TRBD2 (6 bases). This CDR3 comprises 15 residues. Trimming removed 0 bases at V and 6 bases at J, with 16 bases between. Germline CDR1 and CDR2: GTSNPN and SVGIG (reference sequence). The CDR3 loop reads CAWSVGGGRMDTQYF. CDR3 coding DNA: TGTGCCTGGAGTGTCGGCGGAGGGAGGATGGATACGCAGTATTTT.

At least ten counts were recorded for this clone. Other DNA sequences in the sample encode the same CDR3. The chain combines TRBV7-2 with TRBJ2-1, with D perhaps TRBD1 (6 bases). Germline V lookup: CDR1 SGHTA, CDR2 FQGNSA. There are 13 residues in the CDR3. Trimming pared 5 bases from V and 4 bases from J, leaving 9 bases between. In DNA form, the CDR3 reads TGTGCCAGCAGCCCCGGGACATACAATGAGCAGTTCTTC. Translation gives CASSPGTYNEQFF. Full variable domain (rest looked up from reference TRBV7-2 and TRBJ2-1): GAGVSQSPSNKVTEKGKDVELRCDPISGHTALYWYRQSLGQGLEFLIYFQGNSAPDKSGLPSDRFSAERTGGSVSTLTIQRTQQEDSAVYLCASSPGTYNEQFFGPGTRLTVL.

The rearrangement joins TRBV5-1 to TRBJ1-2, with no clear D. Looked up from germline, CDR1 is SGHRS and CDR2 is YFSETQ. This CDR3 contains 13 residues. Trimming removed 0 bases at V and 6 bases at J, with 9 bases between. The CDR3 sequence is CASSLGEGDGYTF. In DNA, the CDR3 is TGCGCCAGCAGCTTGGGTGAGGGTGATGGCTACACCTTC.

This clone came up a few times. CDR3 coding DNA: TGTGCCTGGTCCCGGGACGGTAGCACAGATACGCAGTATTTT. This sequence encodes CAWSRDGSTDTQYF. The chain is built from TRBV30 and TRBJ2-3; the D gene could be TRBD1 or TRBD2 (5 bases each). The CDR3 loop spans 14 amino acids. Germline values: CDR1 GTSNPN, CDR2 SVGIG (reference sequence). V gave up 5 bases and J gave up 0 bases, with 12 bases separating them. Based on the CDR3 plus reference TRBV30 and TRBJ2-3, the full variable domain is SQTIHQWPATLVQPVGSPLSLECTVEGTSNPNLYWYRQAAGRGLQLLFYSVGIGQISSEVPQNLSASRPQDRQFILSSKKLLLSDSGFYLCAWSRDGSTDTQYFGPGTRLTVL.

The chain employs TRBV10-1 and TRBJ1-3; D perhaps matches TRBD1 (6 bases). V was shortened by 3 bases and J by 4 bases, with 10 bases between the two germline ends. This CDR3 has 14 residues. Per germline, CDR1 WNHNN and CDR2 SYGVQD (reference sequence). CDR3 amino acids: CASSDGQLGNTIYF. CDR3 nucleotide sequence: TGCGCCAGCAGTGACGGACAGCTCGGAAACACCATATATTTT.

The sample holds a few counts of this clone. The chain couples TRBV2 to TRBJ2-1; possibly TRBD1 for D (5 bases). The V end lost 5 bases, the J end lost 4 bases, and 15 bases lay between the germline ends. The CDR3 contains 15 residues. Germline V gene sequence: CDR1 SNHLY, CDR2 FYNNEI. CDR3 sequence (DNA): TGTGCCAGCAGTTGGACACGACGACCTTACAATGAGCAGTTCTTC. Protein product: CASSWTRRPYNEQFF.

This clone was found a few times. The V gene is TRBV30, the J gene TRBJ2-5; weak D call: TRBD2 (6 bases). The CDR3 length is 14 residues. From germline, CDR1 is GTSNPN and CDR2 SVGIG (reference sequence). Deletions cut 3 bases from V and 0 bases from J, with 11 bases between. The CDR3 nucleotides read TGTGCCTGGAGCGGGGACTTCGACCAAGAGACCCAGTACTTC. It yields the protein CAWSGDFDQETQYF.

This clone has a handful of counts. This chain joins TRBV13 and TRBJ1-1, with TRBD1 as a possible D gene (6 bases). This CDR3 has 14 amino acids. The V end lost 6 bases, the J end lost 4 bases, and 15 bases lay between the germline ends. Germline V gives CDR1 PRHDT, CDR2 FYEKMQ (reference sequence). The CDR3 DNA sequence: TGTGCCAGCAGGACCTGGGGGGCGGGCACTGAAGCTTTCTTT. As protein: CASRTWGAGTEAFF.

This clone appeared a few times. This chain uses TRBV11-2 with TRBJ2-7; D is unresolved. The V end was cut by 0 bases, the J end by 6 bases, with 9 bases between. Germline V lookup: CDR1 SGHAT, CDR2 FQNNGV. The CDR3 consists of 13 residues. Here the CDR3 reads CASSLDRRVEQYF. In DNA form, the CDR3 reads TGTGCCAGCAGCTTAGATAGACGAGTCGAGCAGTACTTC.

This clone has just a few counts. The gene calls are TRBV30 and TRBJ2-3; D ambiguous. This CDR3 spans 17 amino acids. Germline CDR1 reads GTSNPN; CDR2 reads SVGIG (reference sequence). The V end lost 2 bases, the J end lost 5 bases, and 23 bases lay between the germline ends. For the CDR3, the DNA is TGTGCCTGGAGTAAGGAAGGACCCCAAGGGCTCAGAGATACGCAGTATTTT. Amino acid sequence: CAWSKEGPQGLRDTQYF.

The chain recombines TRBV5-1 with TRBJ2-5, with no clear D. Between the trimmed V and J ends, which lost 0 bases and 5 bases, there was a span of 8 bases. Germline V gene lookup returns CDR1 SGHRS and CDR2 YFSETQ. The CDR3 extends over 13 amino acids. In DNA form, the CDR3 reads TGCGCCAGCAGCTTGGTGCCAGCGGAGACCCAGTACTTC. This codes for CASSLVPAETQYF.

For this clone: A junction end diverges from the germline sequence, so it may reflect a read error. The chain joins TRBV9 to TRBJ2-5; the D gene is possibly TRBD2 (6 bases). CDR3 length equals 17 residues. The germline gives CDR1 SGDLS, CDR2 YYNGEE. The CDR3 nucleotides read TGTGCCAGCAGCCCCCTACGGGGGAACCGTCTCCAAGAGGCCCAGTACTTC. This translates into CASSPLRGNRLQEAQYF.

There are a few counts of this clone. The rearrangement joins TRBV7-9 to TRBJ2-2, with D hard to call. V was pared by 6 bases and J by 2 bases, with 13 bases between. Per the germline V gene, CDR1 is SEHNR and CDR2 is FQNEAQ (reference sequence). The CDR3 runs 15 residues. This CDR3 is CASSFVGLNTGELFF. CDR3 bases: TGTGCCAGCAGTTTTGTGGGCCTAAACACCGGGGAGCTGTTTTTT.

CDR3 loop: CASSVGGYSPLHF. DNA for the CDR3: TGCGCCAGCAGTGTGGGAGGTTATTCACCCCTCCACTTT. The chain uses TRBV5-1 and TRBJ1-6; unclear D gene. The V end was cut by 5 bases, the J end by 8 bases, with 11 bases between. The CDR3 is 13 amino acids. Germline V gives CDR1 SGHRS, CDR2 YFSETQ.

This rearrangement joins TRBV6-1 to TRBJ2-3; the D is unclear. Trimming left V 6 bases short and J 13 bases short, with 17 bases between. CDR3 length equals 12 residues. Germline V gene sequence: CDR1 MNHNS, CDR2 SASEGT. CDR3 nucleotide sequence: TGTGCCAGCAGGCCCGGGCCCTCTGGGGAGTATTTT. Protein: CASRPGPSGEYF.

J is TRBJ2-5 and V is TRBV5-4, with D perhaps TRBD2 (5 bases). V dropped 0 bases and J dropped 4 bases, with 10 bases sitting between them. The CDR3 extends over 14 amino acids. Germline assignment: CDR1 SGHNT and CDR2 YYREEE (reference sequence). The CDR3 here is CASSLVGSTETQYF. In DNA, the CDR3 is TGTGCCAGCAGCTTGGTGGGGAGTACAGAGACCCAGTACTTC.

The gene calls are TRBV19 and TRBJ2-1, with 8 bases lining up with TRBD2. Germline V lookup: CDR1 LNHDA, CDR2 SQIVND (reference sequence). Trimming took 7 bases from V and 15 from J; bases not matched to a gene: 14. There are 13 residues in the CDR3. CDR3 in amino acids: CASTEVRGLAPFF. The CDR3 DNA reads TGTGCCAGTACCGAGGTTCGAGGACTAGCCCCGTTCTTC.

This clone came up a few times. The CDR3 reads CSATDWDEQYF. Here the CDR3 DNA reads TGCAGCGCCACGGACTGGGACGAGCAGTACTTC. The gene calls are TRBV20-1 and TRBJ2-7, with D possibly being TRBD2 (5 bases). The germline V gene has CDR1 DFQATT and CDR2 SNEGSKA (reference sequence). The CDR3 has 11 amino acids.

This clone occurred a few times. The chain has TRBV10-3 and TRBJ2-3; TRBD1 or TRBD2 may be the D gene (5 bases each). This CDR3 is built from 13 residues. Germline CDR1 reads ENHRY; CDR2 reads SYGVKD. V gave up 6 bases and J gave up 2 bases, with 9 bases separating them. The CDR3 DNA reads as TGTGCCATCAGCAGGGACGTCACAGATACGCAGTATTTT. Its translation: CAISRDVTDTQYF.